Sequencing of this T cell receptor (beta chain) was carried out in a study of OX40 agonist ivuxolimab in advanced cancers. As for the study more broadly: Ivuxolimab was an agonistic, fully human IgG2 monoclonal antibody directed against OX40 (CD134), a costimulatory receptor. Intravenous ivuxolimab was administered to patients every 2 weeks at six dose levels: 0.01, 0.1, 0.3, 1.5, 3 and 10 mg/kg. Of the roughly 54 patients in dose escalation, some 19 had hepatocellular carcinoma, roughly 15 had melanoma, 9 had renal cell carcinoma and 9 had head and neck cancer. The dose-escalation cohort was roughly 80% male with a mean age of about 60 years, ranging from roughly 23 to 90. Patients were allowed to have had prior anti-PD-1, anti-PD-L1 or anti-CTLA-4 therapy, and 40% of the dose-escalation patients had been treated with checkpoint inhibitors. Three dose-escalation patients achieved partial responses, one with hepatocellular carcinoma and two with cutaneous melanoma. The purpose of peripheral TCRbeta sequencing was to test whether ivuxolimab changed TCR sequence diversity and led to clonal T-cell expansion. The paper describes the monotherapy dose-escalation part (N ≈ 52 patients) of the phase I trial of ivuxolimab.

For sequencing of the TCRbeta CDR3 region, genomic DNA was extracted from the sorted cells. The immunoSEQ Assay was used for sequencing of TCRbeta CDR3 regions. TCRdb took this table from immuneACCESS and kept in-frame rearrangements with V and J called. Such tables lack part of the clones; where checked against another copy, unresolved V genes explain under half of the gap, and the rest is unexplained. This sample is represented by 15,000 to 20,000 clones; around three quarters of them were singletons. The ten largest clones represent about 16% of the sample. The trial excluded patients who had a history of autoimmune disease or who were on systemic immunosuppression. Peripheral blood for TCR sequencing was drawn from every dose cohort at baseline, at cycle 4 day 1 and at cycle 7 day 1. Samples came from an open-label, multicenter, first-in-human phase I dose-escalation trial of ivuxolimab. Adults with locally advanced or metastatic melanoma, renal cell carcinoma, hepatocellular carcinoma or head and neck squamous cell carcinoma were enrolled in the trial. Before TCR sequencing, CD4+ T cells and CD8+ T cells from peripheral blood were sorted into separate populations.

Beyond this particular receptor, the publication reports: In the 0.1-3.0 mg/kg groups, partial responders were among the patients with the lowest normalized peripheral clonal expansion, particularly in CD8+ T cells. At doses of 0.1 to 3.0 mg/kg, clonal expansion of both CD4+ and CD8+ blood T cells was observed from baseline to week 6. After ivuxolimab, more expanded clones were found on average in CD8+ T cells than in CD4+ T cells. Antigen specificity was not determined for the clonally expanded peripheral T cells. Low levels of normalized T-cell clonal expansion were also seen in some patients who did not respond.

About this clone: Its antigen specificity is not known. No per-base quality is available; no much larger clone lies one base away.

V was cut back by 7 bases and J by 2 bases, leaving a gap of 11 bases between them. From the germline V gene, CDR1 is SGDLS and CDR2 is YYNGEE. From its cysteine to its phenylalanine, the CDR3 spans 13 amino acids. The DNA shown is the 39-base CDR3, in frame from base 1. The source is an adult with an advanced solid tumor such as melanoma, head and neck, liver or kidney cancer. Recombination linked TRBV9 to TRBJ2-3; no D gene can be assigned with confidence. Sequencing was performed on CD4+ or CD8+ T cells sorted from blood, taken in a trial of the OX40 agonist ivuxolimab. In nucleotides, the sequence is TGTGCCAGCGACGGTACCACCACAGATACGCAGTATTTT. Protein translation: CASDGTTTDTQYF.